The 28 T cell receptor beta chains given below trace back to one sample, sequenced in a study of cytomegalovirus exposure and HLA in healthy donors. TCRdb's table, derived via immunoSEQ multiplex PCR, lists solely in-frame clones and lacks some. This table holds tens of thousands of clones, around 97% found once. The sample consisted of PBMCs. Receptor source: a man younger than 35 in good health and CMV-seronegative.

The V gene is TRBV6-1, the J gene TRBJ1-5, with 10 bases identical to TRBD1. Germline lookup yields CDR1 MNHNS and CDR2 SASEGT. Trimming removed 5 bases from V and 2 bases from J; junction bases left unmatched: 3. CDR3 size: 15 residues. CDR3 sequence reads: CASSRQGAGNQPQHF. CDR3 coding DNA: TGTGCCAGCAGTCGACAGGGGGCTGGCAATCAGCCCCAGCATTTT.

The V call is TRBV6-1, the J call TRBJ2-1, with D possibly matching TRBD2 (6 bases). The CDR3 length is 15 residues. V was cut by 6 bases and J by 4 bases, with 16 bases left in between. From germline, CDR1 is MNHNS and CDR2 SASEGT. Here the CDR3 DNA reads TGTGCCAGCAGCCCAATGGGGGACTCGTACAATGAGCAGTTCTTC. Translation: CASSPMGDSYNEQFF.

V and J are TRBV7-2 and TRBJ2-7; 7 nucleotides agree with TRBD2. This CDR3 is built from 15 residues. V lost 2 bases to trimming and J lost 3 bases; unmatched junction nucleotides: 7. Germline V CDR1 and CDR2: SGHTA, FQGNSA. For the CDR3, the DNA is TGTGCCAGCAGCTTACGGGCTAGCGGACTCTACGAGCAGTACTTC. This encodes CASSLRASGLYEQYF.

The J gene is TRBJ2-1, the V gene TRBV19; 9 bases fit TRBD2. Germline-derived CDR1 and CDR2 are LNHDA and SQIVND (reference sequence). V dropped 4 bases and J dropped 6; count of bases not matched to a gene: 10. The CDR3 totals 16 residues. CDR3 sequence reads: CASSSLAGDHGNEQFF. In nucleotides, the CDR3 is TGTGCCAGTAGTAGCTTAGCGGGGGACCACGGCAATGAGCAGTTCTTC.

The rearrangement links TRBV29-1 to TRBJ2-1; 10 bases agree with TRBD2. After removal of 5 bases from V and 0 bases from J, the junction contained 1 base not matched to a gene. This CDR3 contains 14 residues. Germline V lookup: CDR1 SQVTM, CDR2 ANQGSEA. CDR3 DNA sequence: TGCAGCGTTCTAGCGGGAGTCTCCTACAATGAGCAGTTCTTC. Translated, it gives CSVLAGVSYNEQFF.

The chain is built from TRBV19 and TRBJ1-1, with TRBD1 identical over 9 bases. The J segment lost 7 bases and the V segment lost 3 bases, leaving 3 bases of the junction unmatched. In germline, CDR1 is LNHDA, CDR2 SQIVND (reference sequence). The CDR3 has 13 amino acids. The CDR3 nucleotides are TGTGCCAGTAGTATCAGGGGACAGGGTGAAGCTTTCTTT. It translates to CASSIRGQGEAFF.

CDR3 sequence reads: CASSDSGTDSNQPQHF. The CDR3 region has the DNA TGTGCCAGCAGCGACTCCGGGACAGATAGCAATCAGCCCCAGCATTTT. The V gene is TRBV7-9, the J gene TRBJ1-5, with 7 bases fitting TRBD1. V gave up 5 bases and J gave up 0 bases; unmatched junction bases: 7. The CDR3 extends over 16 amino acids. Germline CDR1 SEHNR, CDR2 FQNEAQ (reference sequence). Complete variable domain (other parts from reference TRBV7-9 and TRBJ1-5): DTGVSQNPRHKITKRGQNVTFRCDPISEHNRLYWYRQTLGQGPEFLTYFQNEAQLEKSRLLSDRFSAERPKGSFSTLEIQRTEQGDSAMYLCASSDSGTDSNQPQHFGDGTRLSIL.

The rearrangement uses TRBV7-9 and TRBJ1-1, with 9 bases matching TRBD1. This CDR3 comprises 14 residues. Germline V gene data show CDR1 as SEHNR and CDR2 as FQNEAQ (reference sequence). V lost 5 bases to trimming and J lost 2 bases; unmatched junction nucleotides: 3. CDR3 region: CASSRTGDNTEAFF. The CDR3 nucleotides are TGTGCCAGCAGCAGGACAGGGGACAACACTGAAGCTTTCTTT.

CDR3 protein: CASSMRGGASNEQFF. Written as DNA, the CDR3 is TGTGCCAGTAGTATGAGGGGGGGCGCGTCCAATGAGCAGTTCTTC. The chain combines TRBV19 with TRBJ2-1; TRBD2 is a possible D gene (7 bases). V lost 3 bases, J lost 6 bases, and 15 bases lay in between. This CDR3 has 15 amino acids. Germline V lookup: CDR1 LNHDA, CDR2 SQIVND (reference sequence).

The gene calls are TRBV6-6 and TRBJ1-5; possibly TRBD1 for D (6 bases). The CDR3 spans 13 residues. V was trimmed by 5 bases and J by 7 bases, leaving 12 bases between them. In germline, CDR1 is MNHNY, CDR2 SVGAGI (reference sequence). CDR3 DNA: TGTGCCAGCAGTACAGGGATAGGACAGCCCCAGCATTTT. It translates to CASSTGIGQPQHF.

This clone has only one observation. The genes are TRBV28 and TRBJ1-2; possible D gene TRBD1, 5 bases. The CDR3 has 13 amino acids. V dropped 1 base and J dropped 8 bases, with 11 bases sitting between them. Germline CDR1 and CDR2: MDHEN and SYDVKM. The chain's CDR3 is CASSLSGKQGYTF. The CDR3 DNA reads TGTGCCAGCAGTTTATCAGGGAAACAGGGCTACACCTTC.

The chain is built from TRBV9 and TRBJ2-1; tentatively, D is TRBD2 (6 bases). The germline V gene encodes CDR1 SGDLS and CDR2 YYNGEE. Trimming cost V 4 bases and J 3 bases, with 17 bases left between them. This CDR3 comprises 16 residues. CDR3 in DNA: TGTGCCAGCAGCCCAACACCGGGACTTGACTACAATGAGCAGTTCTTC. It is translated as CASSPTPGLDYNEQFF.

The rearrangement uses TRBV4-1 and TRBJ1-5; D is perhaps TRBD1 (5 bases). This CDR3 comprises 16 residues. Looked up from germline, CDR1 is MGHRA and CDR2 is YSYEKL. The germline V and J ends were trimmed by 2 bases and 6 bases, with 17 bases remaining between them. In DNA form, the CDR3 reads TGCGCCAGCAGCCAACTCATGGGCCCCCAGGGTCAGCCCCAGCATTTT. It specifies CASSQLMGPQGQPQHF.

The V call is TRBV10-1, the J call TRBJ1-2, with 9 bases that match TRBD1. This CDR3 is built from 17 residues. V was clipped by 6 bases and J by 3 bases; unmatched bases: 14. Germline V gives CDR1 WNHNN, CDR2 SYGVQD (reference sequence). CDR3 loop: CASRPRDREVRDYGYTF. The CDR3 nucleotides read TGCGCCAGCAGGCCACGGGACAGGGAGGTGAGGGACTATGGCTACACCTTC.

This clone was detected once. The chain uses TRBV6-5 and TRBJ1-2; 7 bases fit TRBD1. This CDR3 region has 13 residues. Unmatched junction bases numbered 6, after V lost 8 bases and J lost 3 bases. Looked up from germline, CDR1 is MNHEY and CDR2 is SVGAGI. The CDR3 protein is CASAEGTDYGYTF. In nucleotides, the CDR3 is TGTGCCAGCGCGGAAGGGACAGACTATGGCTACACCTTC.

The chain employs TRBV5-5 and TRBJ1-2; D gene ambiguous. This CDR3 contains 13 residues. V lost 0 bases and J 2 bases, leaving 5 bases between the germline ends. Germline V gene data show CDR1 as SGHKS and CDR2 as YYEKEE (reference sequence). The CDR3 sequence: CASSLDGNYGYTF. DNA for the CDR3: TGTGCCAGCAGCTTGGACGGGAACTATGGCTACACCTTC.

The chain links TRBV7-2 to TRBJ1-1; D unclear. Deletions cut 1 base from V and 10 bases from J, with 7 bases between. Germline V gene lookup returns CDR1 SGHTA and CDR2 FQGNSA. The CDR3 is made up of 11 amino acids. This CDR3 is CASSLGRRAFF. CDR3 nucleotides: TGTGCCAGCAGCTTAGGTCGTAGAGCTTTCTTT. The full variable domain, completed using reference TRBV7-2 and TRBJ1-1, is GAGVSQSPSNKVTEKGKDVELRCDPISGHTALYWYRQSLGQGLEFLIYFQGNSAPDKSGLPSDRFSAERTGGSVSTLTIQRTQQEDSAVYLCASSLGRRAFFGQGTRLTVV.

This sequence joins TRBV2 and TRBJ1-4; D gene unclear. V gave up 2 bases and J gave up 5 bases, with 9 bases separating them. The CDR3 has 14 amino acids. Germline CDR1 SNHLY, CDR2 FYNNEI. CDR3 DNA: TGTGCCAGCAGTGAAAACAGTCAGAATGAAAAACTGTTTTTT. Its translation is CASSENSQNEKLFF.

The genes are TRBV4-1 and TRBJ2-3; 10 bases map to TRBD1. Trimming removed 0 bases from V and 5 bases from J; junction bases left unmatched: 8. CDR1 is MGHRA and CDR2 is YSYEKL in the germline V gene. The CDR3 is 17 amino acids. CDR3 DNA sequence: TGCGCCAGCAGCCAAGATAAGGGACAGGGGAGGGGAGATACGCAGTATTTT. It yields the protein CASSQDKGQGRGDTQYF.

The chain couples TRBV29-1 to TRBJ2-5; D unclear. The CDR3 has 12 amino acids. The ends were cut back, 7 bases at V and 1 base at J, with 10 bases in the middle. The V gene's germline CDR1 is SQVTM and CDR2 ANQGSEA. CDR3 sequence: CSGTVIQETQYF. The DNA for the CDR3 is TGCAGCGGAACAGTGATCCAAGAGACCCAGTACTTC.

The DNA for the CDR3 is TGTGCCAGCGAACAGGCGCCTAATGAAAAACTGTTTTTT. Its protein product is CASEQAPNEKLFF. V is TRBV6-6 and J is TRBJ1-4; D is possibly TRBD1 (5 bases). Trimming removed 8 bases at V and 3 bases at J, with 10 bases between. CDR3 length equals 13 residues. In germline, CDR1 is MNHNY, CDR2 SVGAGI (reference sequence).

The V and J genes are TRBV9 and TRBJ2-7; 10 positions agree with TRBD2. V gave up 3 bases and J gave up 3 bases; unmatched junction bases: 0. Germline lookup yields CDR1 SGDLS and CDR2 YYNGEE. This CDR3 comprises 13 residues. CDR3 nucleotides: TGTGCCAGCAGCGCTAGCGGGAGCTACGAGCAGTACTTC. Protein: CASSASGSYEQYF.

The chain is built from TRBV7-9 and TRBJ1-2, with 7 positions matching TRBD1. Per the germline V gene, CDR1 is SEHNR and CDR2 is FQNEAQ (reference sequence). The CDR3 is 15 residues long. V was pared by 5 bases and J by 6 bases, with 12 bases of the junction left unmatched. CDR3 coding DNA: TGTGCCAGCAGCCACCTTGACAGGGACATCGATGGCTACACCTTC. Translated, it gives CASSHLDRDIDGYTF.

The chain recombines TRBV2 with TRBJ2-2; 9 bases map to TRBD2. The CDR3 is 14 residues long. V shed 7 bases and J 3 bases; nucleotides not matched to a gene: 3. CDR1 is SNHLY, CDR2 FYNNEI, per germline. For the CDR3, the DNA is TGTGCCAGCAATGTAGCGGGAGACACCGGGGAGCTGTTTTTT. Amino acids: CASNVAGDTGELFF.

This chain uses TRBV6-1 with TRBJ1-5; TRBD1 aligns across 7 bases. CDR3 size: 15 residues. Trimming cost V 8 bases and J 0 bases; bases outside gene matches: 7. Germline CDR1 and CDR2: MNHNS and SASEGT. CDR3 sequence (DNA): TGTGCCAGCCGGGGGGGACAGAATAGCAATCAGCCCCAGCATTTT. Its protein is CASRGGQNSNQPQHF.

This clone was observed once. The chain couples TRBV11-2 to TRBJ2-7, with 9 bases lining up with TRBD2. After removal of 4 bases from V and 2 bases from J, the junction contained 3 bases not matched to a gene. Germline lookup yields CDR1 SGHAT and CDR2 FQNNGV. This CDR3 comprises 14 residues. The CDR3 DNA sequence: TGTGCCAGCAGCTGGGGACTAGCCACCTACGAGCAGTACTTC. This sequence encodes CASSWGLATYEQYF. Filled out from reference TRBV11-2 and TRBJ2-7, the complete variable domain reads EAGVAQSPRYKIIEKRQSVAFWCNPISGHATLYWYQQILGQGPKLLIQFQNNGVVDDSQLPKDRFSAERLKGVDSTLKIQPAKLEDSAVYLCASSWGLATYEQYFGPGTRLTVT.

V gene TRBV5-1 combines with J gene TRBJ1-1; no definite D call. The CDR3 contains 14 residues. CDR1 and CDR2 (germline): SGHRS, YFSETQ. V lost 4 bases, J lost 1 base, and 11 bases lay in between. CDR3 DNA sequence: TGCGCCAGCAGCCCCTTGTCCAGGAACACTGAAGCTTTCTTT. This sequence encodes CASSPLSRNTEAFF. Filled out from reference TRBV5-1 and TRBJ1-1, the complete variable domain reads KAGVTQTPRYLIKTRGQQVTLSCSPISGHRSVSWYQQTPGQGLQFLFEYFSETQRNKGNFPGRFSGRQFSNSRSEMNVSTLELGDSALYLCASSPLSRNTEAFFGQGTRLTVV.

This rearrangement joins TRBV5-1 to TRBJ2-7, with 11 nucleotides matching TRBD1. V lost 5 bases, J lost 4 bases, and 8 bases stayed unmatched. Germline CDR1 and CDR2: SGHRS and YFSETQ. The CDR3 spans 15 residues. CDR3 sequence reads: CASRRPGQGVYEQYF. As DNA, the CDR3 is TGCGCCAGCAGACGCCCGGGACAGGGGGTTTACGAGCAGTACTTC.